This TCR beta chain was captured by sequencing in a study of beta chain features in type 1 diabetes. Study findings and constraints: Across patients, naive, central memory and Treg TCRB repertoires exhibited apparently greater similarity than was observed across healthy donors. In patients and controls equally, PCR might favor templates that are shorter. Moderately but significantly shorter TCRB CDR3s were found in Type 1 diabetes patients in all four CD4+ subsets.

The study reverse transcribed the entire isolated RNA, so it sequenced expressed TCRB transcripts. Profiling relied on immunoSEQ multiplex PCR, and the TCRdb table lists in-frame clones only, not all of them. The profile shows 40,000 or so clones, about 66% of them singletons. Germline CDR1 is GTSNPN and CDR2 is SVGIG (reference sequence). V was clipped by 3 bases and J by 5 bases; unmatched bases: 9. The CDR3 extends over 15 amino acids. The sample holds a few counts of this clone. What it recognizes is unknown. The sequenced sample consisted of Tregs from blood. The TCR was taken from a woman younger than 35 with type 1 diabetes. The chain recombines TRBV30 with TRBJ2-5; TRBD2 agrees at 10 bases. CDR3: CAWRASGRGSETQYF. DNA for the CDR3: TGTGCCTGGAGGGCTAGCGGGAGAGGTAGCGAGACCCAGTACTTC.